These 31 T cell receptor beta chains were sequenced from one sample in a study of cytomegalovirus exposure and HLA in healthy donors. With 60 Vbeta and 13 Jbeta primers, the PCR was carried out. TCRdb keeps only in-frame clones here, not all; method: immunoSEQ multiplex PCR. The sample includes 80,000 or so clones, approximately 75% seen only once; the top ten take around 7%. Sequenced sample: PBMCs. The origin of the receptors is a woman aged 35 to 49 in good health and CMV-seronegative.

The genes are TRBV28 and TRBJ2-2; a possible D gene is TRBD2 (7 bases). This CDR3 has 16 residues. Germline V gene data show CDR1 as MDHEN and CDR2 as SYDVKM. Between the trimmed V and J ends, which lost 2 bases and 1 base, there was a span of 11 bases. CDR3 nucleotide sequence: TGTGCCAGCAGTTTAAGGGGGGGCCGGAACACCGGGGAGCTGTTTTTT. This sequence encodes CASSLRGGRNTGELFF.

This clone appeared a single time. The gene calls are TRBV27 and TRBJ2-1; 10 bases agree with TRBD2. The CDR3 runs 17 residues. V was pared by 6 bases and J by 2 bases, with 10 bases of the junction left unmatched. Germline V gives CDR1 MNHEY, CDR2 SMNVEV (reference sequence). The CDR3, as DNA: TGTGCCAGCAGCATATCCGAAGCGGGAGGGCCCTACAATGAGCAGTTCTTC. Protein product: CASSISEAGGPYNEQFF.

V and J are TRBV19 and TRBJ2-3; 13 bases are a match to TRBD2. J was trimmed by 6 bases and V by 6 bases; bases with no gene match: 6. The CDR3 is 15 residues long. CDR1 is LNHDA and CDR2 is SQIVND in the germline V gene (reference sequence). CDR3 protein: CASSPRTSGSDTQYF. The CDR3 DNA is TGTGCCAGTAGCCCTCGGACTAGCGGGAGTGATACGCAGTATTTT. The full variable domain, rest sourced from reference TRBV19 and TRBJ2-3, is DGGITQSPKYLFRKEGQNVTLSCEQNLNHDAMYWYRQDPGQGLRLIYYSQIVNDFQKGDIAEGYSVSREKKESFPLTVTSAQKNPTAFYLCASSPRTSGSDTQYFGPGTRLTVL.

The chain is built from TRBV5-5 and TRBJ2-4; 8 bases are a match to TRBD1. J gave up 5 bases and V 1 base, and 5 bases lay outside the gene matches. Germline CDR1 and CDR2: SGHKS and YYEKEE (reference sequence). The CDR3 is made up of 15 amino acids. The chain's CDR3 is CASSLLATGENIQYF. CDR3 DNA sequence: TGTGCCAGCAGCTTGCTTGCGACAGGGGAAAACATTCAGTACTTC. The full variable domain, completed using reference TRBV5-5 and TRBJ2-4, is DAGVTQSPTHLIKTRGQQVTLRCSPISGHKSVSWYQQVLGQGPQFIFQYYEKEERGRGNFPDRFSARQFPNYSSELNVNALLLGDSALYLCASSLLATGENIQYFGAGTRLSVL.

CDR3 residues: CASRSPGQWDSYNSPLHF. The DNA of the CDR3 is TGTGCCAGTAGGAGTCCGGGACAGTGGGACTCCTATAATTCACCCCTCCACTTT. The chain uses TRBV19 and TRBJ1-6; 7 bases map to TRBD1. CDR3 size: 18 residues. Germline trimming cut 6 bases from V and 0 bases from J; bases unmatched to any gene: 11. CDR1 and CDR2 from the germline V gene are LNHDA and SQIVND (reference sequence).

The J gene is TRBJ1-1, the V gene TRBV7-3, with TRBD1 matching over 7 bases. Germline V gene data show CDR1 as SGHTA and CDR2 as FQGTGA. This CDR3 contains 14 residues. V trimming: 5 bases; J trimming: 6 bases; junction bases outside the gene matches: 9. Written as DNA, the CDR3 is TGTGCCAGCAGCCTGACAGGGAGTAAATCTGAAGCTTTCTTT. This sequence encodes CASSLTGSKSEAFF.

The chain has TRBV2 and TRBJ1-1, with TRBD1 as a possible D gene (5 bases). Germline V gene sequence: CDR1 SNHLY, CDR2 FYNNEI. Trimming cost V 9 bases and J 5 bases, with 16 bases left between them. This CDR3 contains 13 residues. This CDR3 is CARGKTVETEAFF. For the CDR3, the DNA is TGTGCCAGAGGGAAGACAGTTGAAACTGAAGCTTTCTTT.

V gene TRBV14 combines with J gene TRBJ1-1; maybe TRBD1 (5 bases). V lost 0 bases, J lost 0 bases, and 14 bases lay in between. The CDR3 is made up of 17 amino acids. Germline V gene lookup returns CDR1 SGHDN and CDR2 FVKESK. CDR3 region: CASSQDRGKVMNTEAFF. In DNA, the CDR3 is TGTGCCAGCAGCCAAGATCGGGGGAAGGTAATGAACACTGAAGCTTTCTTT.

The chain is built from TRBV19 and TRBJ1-3; D uncertain. CDR1 and CDR2 (germline): LNHDA, SQIVND (reference sequence). The germline V and J ends were trimmed by 5 bases and 4 bases, with 9 bases remaining between them. This CDR3 contains 13 residues. The CDR3 spells CASSSGDGNTIYF. Here the CDR3 DNA reads TGTGCCAGTAGTTCGGGTGACGGAAACACCATATATTTT.

Only one count was recorded for this clone. The chain combines TRBV9 with TRBJ1-1; 8 nucleotides agree with TRBD1. The V gene end was trimmed by 4 bases and the J gene end by 1 base; junction bases not matched to a gene: 6. Germline V gene sequence: CDR1 SGDLS, CDR2 YYNGEE. The CDR3 extends over 15 amino acids. CDR3 bases: TGTGCCAGCAGCAAAGGGACAGGCGAGAACACTGAAGCTTTCTTT. Translated: CASSKGTGENTEAFF.

The V gene is TRBV2, the J gene TRBJ2-5; D is perhaps TRBD1 (5 bases). V was pared by 1 base and J by 4 bases, with 10 bases between. CDR1 and CDR2 from the germline V gene are SNHLY and FYNNEI. The CDR3 loop spans 14 amino acids. CDR3 protein: CASSEGQGPETQYF. The CDR3 nucleotides read TGTGCCAGCAGTGAAGGGCAGGGCCCAGAGACCCAGTACTTC.

The chain uses TRBV10-1 and TRBJ2-7; 7 bases are shared with TRBD1. The CDR3 sequence is 16 residues long. Germline CDR1 reads WNHNN; CDR2 reads SYGVQD (reference sequence). The trim removed 0 bases at V and 5 bases at J, leaving 10 bases unmatched. CDR3 sequence: CASSESRFDQGDEQYF. The CDR3 region has the DNA TGCGCCAGCAGTGAGTCGAGGTTTGACCAGGGGGACGAGCAGTACTTC.

V usage is TRBV28 and J usage is TRBJ2-1, with D perhaps matching TRBD2 (5 bases). Trimming took 5 bases from V and 6 from J, leaving 8 bases between them. The CDR3 runs to 12 residues. Germline V gene data show CDR1 as MDHEN and CDR2 as SYDVKM. The CDR3 protein is CASSGAANEQFF. The CDR3 DNA reads TGTGCCAGCAGTGGAGCGGCCAATGAGCAGTTCTTC. Based on the CDR3 plus reference TRBV28 and TRBJ2-1, the full variable domain is DVKVTQSSRYLVKRTGEKVFLECVQDMDHENMFWYRQDPGLGLRLIYFSYDVKMKEKGDIPEGYSVSREKKERFSLILESASTNQTSMYLCASSGAANEQFFGPGTRLTVL.

The V gene is TRBV2, the J gene TRBJ1-4; D possibly corresponds to TRBD1 (6 bases). CDR1 SNHLY and CDR2 FYNNEI come from the germline V gene. The CDR3 is 13 amino acids. V was cut by 5 bases and J by 7 bases, with 11 bases left in between. The CDR3: CASSPTGTEKLFF. For the CDR3, the DNA is TGTGCCAGCAGTCCCACAGGGACTGAAAAACTGTTTTTT. Looking up the rest from reference TRBV2 and TRBJ1-4 gives the full variable domain: EPEVTQTPSHQVTQMGQEVILRCVPISNHLYFYWYRQILGQKVEFLVSFYNNEISEKSEIFDDQFSVERPDGSNFTLKIRSTKLEDSAMYFCASSPTGTEKLFFGSGTQLSVL.

The genes are TRBV9 and TRBJ2-3, with D uncertain. V was cut by 0 bases and J by 2 bases, with 4 bases left in between. The CDR3 covers 13 residues. Germline V gene lookup returns CDR1 SGDLS and CDR2 YYNGEE. This chain's CDR3 is CASSVASTDTQYF. The CDR3, as DNA: TGTGCCAGCAGCGTAGCCTCCACAGATACGCAGTATTTT.

This clone showed up just a few times. This chain joins TRBV7-9 and TRBJ1-1, with 9 nucleotides matching TRBD1. The CDR3 has 18 amino acids. Per germline, CDR1 SEHNR and CDR2 FQNEAQ (reference sequence). Trimming at V came to 11 bases and at J to 0 bases, leaving 19 bases not matched to a gene. The CDR3 sequence: CAGSYSPGTGPMNTEAFF. CDR3 DNA: TGTGCCGGCTCTTACTCCCCAGGGACAGGGCCTATGAACACTGAAGCTTTCTTT.

The chain combines TRBV5-1 with TRBJ2-1; 10 nucleotides match TRBD1. The ends lost 9 bases at V and 1 base at J; junction bases unmatched: 10. Germline V lookup: CDR1 SGHRS, CDR2 YFSETQ. The CDR3 consists of 16 residues. The CDR3 region is CATSPGDRGSYNEQFF. The CDR3 region has the DNA TGCGCCACTTCCCCGGGGGACAGGGGATCCTACAATGAGCAGTTCTTC.

This chain uses TRBV7-9 with TRBJ1-3; D is unresolved. The V end lost 5 bases, the J end lost 4 bases, and 12 bases lay between the germline ends. The CDR3 covers 14 residues. CDR1 is SEHNR and CDR2 is FQNEAQ in the germline V gene (reference sequence). The CDR3 nucleotides are TGTGCCAGCAGCAACCCATTGGAGGGAAACACCATATATTTT. It codes for CASSNPLEGNTIYF.

This chain connects TRBV19 to TRBJ2-3; D gene uncertain. Germline CDR1 is LNHDA and CDR2 is SQIVND (reference sequence). This CDR3 spans 14 amino acids. V lost 6 bases and J 0 bases, leaving 10 bases between the germline ends. CDR3 DNA sequence: TGTGCCAGTAGCCCCGTATCTAGCACAGATACGCAGTATTTT. Translation gives CASSPVSSTDTQYF.

The chain joins TRBV29-1 to TRBJ2-5; D unclear. The last part of the DNA fits TRBJ2-7 better; the J call may be wrong. The CDR3 has 11 amino acids. Germline V gene sequence: CDR1 SQVTM, CDR2 ANQGSEA. The CDR3 DNA reads as TGCAGTATGTGGCAGGCCTACGAGCAGTACTTC. Amino acid sequence: CSMWQAYEQYF.

V is TRBV27 and J is TRBJ2-5; 14 positions match TRBD2. The CDR3 runs to 16 residues. Germline loops: CDR1 MNHEY, CDR2 SMNVEV (reference sequence). Losses at the gene ends were 4 bases for V and 5 bases for J; bases not matched to a gene: 6. CDR3 in DNA: TGTGCCAGCAGTTCATCCGGGACTAGCGGGAGTGAGACCCAGTACTTC. Protein sequence: CASSSSGTSGSETQYF.

The chain uses TRBV10-1 and TRBJ2-1, with D maybe TRBD2 (6 bases). The CDR3 is 16 residues long. CDR1 and CDR2 (germline): WNHNN, SYGVQD (reference sequence). Trimming took 6 bases from V and 4 from J, leaving 19 bases between them. The CDR3 sequence is CASSPRKVGGYNEQFF. The CDR3 DNA reads as TGCGCCAGCAGCCCCCGAAAGGTGGGGGGTTACAATGAGCAGTTCTTC.

The V call is TRBV2, the J call TRBJ2-2, with TRBD1 as a possible D gene (6 bases). V was pared by 4 bases and J by 6 bases, with 6 bases between. CDR1 SNHLY and CDR2 FYNNEI come from the germline V gene. CDR3 length: 12 residues. DNA of the CDR3: TGTGCCAGCAGTGGGGGGCCCGGGGAGCTGTTTTTT. Encoded protein: CASSGGPGELFF. The entire variable domain, with the rest obtained from reference TRBV2 and TRBJ2-2, is as follows: EPEVTQTPSHQVTQMGQEVILRCVPISNHLYFYWYRQILGQKVEFLVSFYNNEISEKSEIFDDQFSVERPDGSNFTLKIRSTKLEDSAMYFCASSGGPGELFFGEGSRLTVL.

This rearrangement joins TRBV14 to TRBJ2-7, with 7 positions matching TRBD1. With V trimmed by 4 bases and J by 2 bases, 5 bases remained unmatched. CDR1 is SGHDN, CDR2 FVKESK, per germline. This CDR3 contains 14 residues. In DNA form, the CDR3 reads TGTGCCAGCAGCCGTCGACAGGGTACCTACGAGCAGTACTTC. Translated, it gives CASSRRQGTYEQYF.

The chain combines TRBV5-6 with TRBJ2-1, with a weak D call TRBD1 (7 bases). The CDR3 is 14 amino acids. CDR1 is SGHDT and CDR2 is YYEEEE in the germline V gene. The V gene lost 2 bases and the J gene lost 8 bases, with 14 bases spanning the gap. CDR3 residues: CASSFAGGIHEQFF. CDR3 coding DNA: TGTGCCAGCAGCTTCGCAGGGGGGATACATGAGCAGTTCTTC.

The chain is built from TRBV5-5 and TRBJ2-1; 9 bases align to TRBD2. Looked up from germline, CDR1 is SGHKS and CDR2 is YYEKEE (reference sequence). The CDR3 contains 17 residues. Trimming removed 2 bases from V and 3 bases from J; junction bases left unmatched: 9. The CDR3 coding sequence is TGTGCCAGCAGCTTCTCTCTAGCGGGGAACCTCTACAATGAGCAGTTCTTC. It translates to CASSFSLAGNLYNEQFF.

The CDR3 spells CASSLAGWTGGTGELFF. The CDR3 DNA is TGCGCCAGCAGCTTGGCCGGGTGGACAGGGGGCACCGGGGAGCTGTTTTTT. The chain uses TRBV5-1 and TRBJ2-2; 10 positions match TRBD1. Germline values: CDR1 SGHRS, CDR2 YFSETQ. J was trimmed by 4 bases and V by 0 bases; bases with no gene match: 6. This CDR3 spans 17 amino acids.

The gene calls are TRBV10-1 and TRBJ2-7; a possible D gene is TRBD2 (5 bases). The CDR3 has 14 amino acids. The V gene lost 8 bases and the J gene lost 1 base, with 15 bases spanning the gap. The V gene's germline CDR1 is WNHNN and CDR2 SYGVQD (reference sequence). This CDR3 reads CASQFRDPSYEQYF. DNA for the CDR3: TGCGCCAGCCAATTCCGGGATCCATCCTACGAGCAGTACTTC.

The genes are TRBV28 and TRBJ2-7; 8 bases line up with TRBD1. The germline V gene encodes CDR1 MDHEN and CDR2 SYDVKM. The CDR3 totals 13 residues. V lost 8 bases and J lost 2; bases outside the gene matches: 5. In DNA, the CDR3 is TGTGCCAGCGGGGGACAGGCGGCCTACGAGCAGTACTTC. Protein sequence: CASGGQAAYEQYF.

This chain links TRBV4-1 with TRBJ2-7, with 7 bases fitting TRBD1. The CDR3 sequence is 15 residues long. Germline V gene lookup returns CDR1 MGHRA and CDR2 YSYEKL. The V and J ends lost 3 bases and 1 base, in that order; junction bases with no gene match: 6. Here the CDR3 DNA reads TGCGCCAGCAGCCACCCGGGACAGAGTTCCTACGAGCAGTACTTC. Translating gives CASSHPGQSSYEQYF.

The J gene is TRBJ1-1, the V gene TRBV7-3; D is possibly TRBD1 (5 bases). In germline, CDR1 is SGHTA, CDR2 FQGTGA. V lost 6 bases and J lost 4, with 12 bases in between. The CDR3 runs 13 residues. The CDR3 bases are TGTGCCAGCAGTCGTGGGCAGGGCACTGAAGCTTTCTTT. This sequence encodes CASSRGQGTEAFF.